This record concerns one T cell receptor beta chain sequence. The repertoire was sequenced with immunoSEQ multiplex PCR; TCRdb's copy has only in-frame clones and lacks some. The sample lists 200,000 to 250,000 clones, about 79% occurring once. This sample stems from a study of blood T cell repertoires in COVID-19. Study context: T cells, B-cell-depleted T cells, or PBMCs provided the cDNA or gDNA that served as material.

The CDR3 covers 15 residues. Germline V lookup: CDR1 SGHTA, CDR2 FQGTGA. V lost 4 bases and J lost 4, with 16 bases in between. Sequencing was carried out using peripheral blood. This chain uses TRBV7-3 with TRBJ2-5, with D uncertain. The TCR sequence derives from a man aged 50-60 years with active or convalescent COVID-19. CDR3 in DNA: TGTGCCAGCAGCTCCGCTCGGGTTGAAGGAGAGACCCAGTACTTC. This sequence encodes CASSSARVEGETQYF.